This paragraph covers one TCR beta chain sequence. This clonotype was counted only a few times. The antigen it binds to is not known. There are no base qualities to consult, and no much larger clone falls within one base. Ficoll-Paque density gradient centrifugation was the method used to isolate PBMCs. Reading the germline V gene gives CDR1 KGHDR and CDR2 SFDVKD. The germline ends are 17 bases apart after V is trimmed by 7 bases and J by 8 bases. The CDR3 covers 14 residues, taking in both the cysteine and the phenylalanine. CDR3 DNA is the only sequence kept; it has 42 bases, read in frame from the first base. Data came from an Illumina NovaSeq 6000. TCRalpha and TCRbeta cDNA libraries were built by 5'RACE with constant-segment primers, adding sample barcodes and unique molecular identifiers. RNA was extracted from every sample with Trizol reagent. The libraries were amplified in two PCR steps, and the second step added a second sample barcode and Illumina TruSeq adapters. Libraries were sequenced on an Illumina NovaSeq with 2 x 150 bp paired-end reads. The paper's data handling went like this. With migec v1.2.7, reads were demultiplexed and then collapsed into UMI-guided consensus sequences. With mixcr v2.1.11, UMI consensuses were aligned to TRA and TRB V and J templates and assembled into clonotypes. A clonotype was counted as expanded or contracted only when both edgeR and NoisET called the clonotype significant, with the noise models trained on biological replicates. edgeR calls used a false discovery rate-adjusted p below 0.01 and a log2 fold-change threshold of 1. As an exploratory analysis of dynamics, max-normalized trajectories of the 1000 most abundant clonotypes were examined with PCA combined with hierarchical clustering. Separately sequenced CD4+ and CD8+ repertoires were used to assign the CD4 or CD8 phenotype of responding clones. TCRdb's own reprocessing of the public reads used fastp at Q25 and MiXCR and kept productive beta chains. Rows merge per CDR3 protein into single entries with the most common DNA and genes. The V and J calls come from TCRdb's annotation, not from the publication. Here the sample has around 500,000 distinct CDR3 sequences; roughly 18% occur a single time. The biggest ten clones account for over 9% of the sample.

This sample stems from a study of T-cell memory formation after mild COVID-19 (dated by TCRdb to the early 2020s). Notes on the research overall: TCR sequence clusters from the two donors were found to be largely donor specific. In a couple of donors, T-cell clones that expanded and contracted after mild COVID-19 were tracked by sequencing TCRalpha and TCRbeta repertoires over time. The cohort was made up of two young adult volunteers, one female and one male, who were previously healthy. Broader findings and caveats from the paper: Balanced CD4/CD8 phenotypes were observed for clones contracting from day 15 to 85, whereas a bias towards CD4+ was observed for a second wave of clones expanding from day 15 to 37. The study included only two mild cases, and larger cohorts that include severe cases with pre-infection samples were judged to be necessary. Contracting CD4+ clones were located mainly in the CM and EM memory subsets, whereas CD8+ clones were found to be enriched in EMRA. SARS-CoV-2 specificity of the second-wave clones peaking on day 37 was not confirmed. The detection of some responding clones in pre-infection memory suggests that pre-existing cross-reactive memory T cells joined the SARS-CoV-2 response.

This clonotype was obtained from an adult woman who had mild COVID-19 (a few samples of this study predate the infection). The sample titles of this study are shuffled in the database, so cell type and time point are left out; the donor was told from shared clones. In this chain, TRBV24-1 is recombined with TRBJ2-1; the D gene is possibly TRBD1 or TRBD2, with 6 bases matching each. The material sequenced was PBMCs or a T cell subset sorted from them (not recorded which). The nucleotide sequence is TGTGCCACCAGGTCTTCTGGGGGGCAACATGAGCAGTTCTTC. This gives the protein CATRSSGGQHEQFF.